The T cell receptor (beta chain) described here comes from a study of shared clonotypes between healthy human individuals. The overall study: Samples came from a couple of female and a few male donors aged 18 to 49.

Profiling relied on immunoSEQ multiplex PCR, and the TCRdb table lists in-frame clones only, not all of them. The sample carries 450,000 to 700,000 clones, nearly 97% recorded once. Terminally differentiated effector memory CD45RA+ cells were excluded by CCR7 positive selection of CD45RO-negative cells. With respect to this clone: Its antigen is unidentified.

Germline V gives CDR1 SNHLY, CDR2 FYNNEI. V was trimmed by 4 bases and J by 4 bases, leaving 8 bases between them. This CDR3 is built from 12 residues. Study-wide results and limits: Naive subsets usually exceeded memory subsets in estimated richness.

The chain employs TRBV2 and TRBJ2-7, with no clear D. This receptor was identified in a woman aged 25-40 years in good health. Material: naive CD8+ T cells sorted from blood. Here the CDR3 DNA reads TGTGCCAGCAGTGTGGGGTTTTACGAGCAGTACTTC. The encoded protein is CASSVGFYEQYF.